The sequence of this T cell receptor (beta chain) was determined in a study of blood T cell repertoires in COVID-19. Assay: immunoSEQ multiplex PCR; the TCRdb copy retains only in-frame clones and omits some. The repertoire holds about 87,000 clones, around 91% seen once, with roughly 7% in the top ten. V was clipped by 2 bases and J by 1 base, with 14 bases between them. This CDR3 has 16 residues. Germline V gene data show CDR1 as SGDLS and CDR2 as YYNGEE. The gene calls are TRBV9 and TRBJ2-3; perhaps TRBD2 as D (5 bases). This clonotype was obtained from a man between 18 and 29 years old with COVID-19, enrolled during active disease. The sample consisted of peripheral blood. The CDR3, as DNA: TGTGCCAGCAGCGTGGGTCGGGGTGTAGGCACAGATACGCAGTATTTT. Its protein is CASSVGRGVGTDTQYF.